This T cell receptor beta chain was captured in a study of T cells in Graves' hyperthyroidism and ophthalmopathy. In the study overall: Peripheral blood sampling occurred at initial diagnosis, before any treatment.

The trim removed 5 bases at V and 8 bases at J, leaving 9 bases unmatched. Germline V gene lookup returns CDR1 LNHDA and CDR2 SQIVND (reference sequence). The CDR3 is 15 residues long. TCR beta CDR3 sequences were amplified from RNA transcripts. TCR CDR3 underwent first-round RT-PCR with the HTBI primer set. TCRdb redid the calling of the multiplex PCR reads with MiXCR, one entry per CDR3 protein. The table includes about 640,000 distinct CDR3 sequences, around 21% detected once. The sequenced material came from blood. This clonotype was obtained from a man younger than 45 with Graves' ophthalmopathy. The chain recombines TRBV19 with TRBJ2-1; 10 bases are a match to TRBD2. The CDR3 region is CASSGTSGNLDEQFF. The CDR3 nucleotides read TGTGCCAGTAGTGGTACTAGCGGGAATTTGGATGAGCAGTTCTTC. Filled out from reference TRBV19 and TRBJ2-1, the complete variable domain reads DGGITQSPKYLFRKEGQNVTLSCEQNLNHDAMYWYRQDPGQGLRLIYYSQIVNDFQKGDIAEGYSVSREKKESFPLTVTSAQKNPTAFYLCASSGTSGNLDEQFFGPGTRLTVL.